These 4 T cell receptor beta chains were sequenced from one sample in a study of regulatory T cells in long-lasting Graves disease. Researchers made TCR beta libraries by using iRepertoire HTBI primers and running Arm-PCR on CDR3 regions. In TCRdb, the multiplex PCR reads were re-called with MiXCR into one record per CDR3 protein. The table shows some 410,000 distinct CDR3 sequences, with 16% occurring only once. The time point was: newly diagnosed GD, antithyroid drugs for less than 3 months. TCR sequences were obtained from RNA taken from PBMCs. These data were also filed under a second study, of T cells in Graves' hyperthyroidism and ophthalmopathy.

The sequencing here drew on peripheral blood mononuclear cells (PBMCs), taken at new diagnosis, from a patient treated with antithyroid drugs. The receptors here all came from a woman in her twenties or thirties with Graves disease.

The table lists this clonotype with many counts. V usage is TRBV5-5 and J usage is TRBJ2-7; D might be TRBD1 or TRBD2, each matching 5 bases. V was pared by 2 bases and J by 5 bases, with 14 bases between. The germline gives CDR1 SGHKS, CDR2 YYEKEE (reference sequence). This CDR3 has 14 residues. CDR3 DNA sequence: TGTGCCAGCAGCTTAACCGGGACGCCAAACGAGCAGTACTTC. It translates to CASSLTGTPNEQYF.

A word on this clonotype: A much larger clone sits a single nucleotide away, making a read error possible. This chain uses TRBV27 with TRBJ1-1; no definite D call. From germline, CDR1 is MNHEY and CDR2 SMNVEV (reference sequence). The CDR3 sequence is 12 residues long. CDR3 DNA sequence: TGTGCCAACAGTTTCTTTGGAACTGAAGCTTTCTTT. It yields the protein CANSFFGTEAFF.

The J gene is TRBJ2-7, the V gene TRBV28; D perhaps matches TRBD2 (5 bases). The CDR3 consists of 15 residues. Germline V lookup: CDR1 MDHEN, CDR2 SYDVKM. Trimming removed 6 bases from V and 9 bases from J, with 24 bases in between. The CDR3 DNA is TGTGCCAGCAGCTTGGGAAGGGTGCCCACCGCGGGGCAGTACTTC. This encodes CASSLGRVPTAGQYF.

This chain joins TRBV10-3 and TRBJ1-6; D is uncertain. The CDR3 consists of 13 residues. V shed 7 bases and J shed 0 bases, with 4 bases lying between them. The germline CDR1 and CDR2 sequences are ENHRY and SYGVKD. The CDR3 sequence: CAIKVSYNSPLHF. For the CDR3, the DNA is TGTGCCATCAAGGTCTCCTATAATTCACCCCTCCACTTT.